Below, one T cell receptor (beta chain) is given with its context. Its antigen is not known. This specimen comes from a study of CD8 T cells in ankylosing spondylitis. Study results and limitations: Roughly 8 highly homologous variants made up a TCR beta motif, and this motif appeared characteristic of ankylosing spondylitis blood.

Each CDR3 protein is one row after TCRdb ran MiXCR on the 5' RACE reads. Among about 540,000 distinct CDR3 sequences listed, roughly 13% were seen once. This TCR derives from a male donor with ankylosing spondylitis. The sequenced sample was blood, either unsorted or a sorted T cell fraction (not recorded which).

CDR3 DNA sequence: TGTGCCAGCAGCTTAGCGGATGGGACAGGCCCTTCAGGGTCACCCCTCCACTTT. It encodes CASSLADGTGPSGSPLHF. The chain combines TRBV11-1 with TRBJ1-6; 8 nucleotides align to TRBD1. The CDR3 has 18 amino acids. Germline V gene data show CDR1 as SGHAT and CDR2 as FQDESV (reference sequence). Trimming at V came to 0 bases and at J to 10 bases, leaving 14 bases not matched to a gene.